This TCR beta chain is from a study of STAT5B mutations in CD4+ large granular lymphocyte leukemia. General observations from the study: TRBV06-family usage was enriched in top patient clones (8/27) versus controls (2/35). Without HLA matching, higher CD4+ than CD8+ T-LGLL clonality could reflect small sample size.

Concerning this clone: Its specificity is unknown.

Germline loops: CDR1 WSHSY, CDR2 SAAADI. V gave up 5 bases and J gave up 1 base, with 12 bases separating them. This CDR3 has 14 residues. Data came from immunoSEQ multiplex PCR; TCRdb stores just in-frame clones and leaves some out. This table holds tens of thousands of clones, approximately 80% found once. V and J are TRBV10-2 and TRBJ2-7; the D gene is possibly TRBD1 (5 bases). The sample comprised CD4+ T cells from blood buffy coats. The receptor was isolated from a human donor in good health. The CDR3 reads CASSTGPRSYEQYF. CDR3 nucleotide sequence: TGCGCCAGCAGTACAGGTCCCCGGTCCTACGAGCAGTACTTC.